This TCR beta chain was retrieved from a study (dated by TCRdb to 2016 to 2017). Preparation of the library involved RT-PCR. Sequencing instrument: Illumina MiSeq. TCRdb took the public reads, trimmed them with fastp at Q25, ran MiXCR for clone calling and kept in-frame beta chains. For every CDR3 protein sequence, its rows merge into one entry that carries the most common genes and DNA. In this sample the table shows more than 550,000 distinct CDR3 sequences, 12% to 15% of which occur a single time. The leading ten clones occupy roughly 3.9% of the sample. This clonotype was seen repeatedly, ten times or more. Its antigen remains unidentified. No base quality values were provided; no much bigger clone lies one nucleotide off. Including cysteine and phenylalanine, the CDR3 has 16 amino acids. The entry retains the CDR3 DNA only, 48 bases that are in frame from base 1. According to the germline V gene (reference sequence), CDR1 reads SGHKS and CDR2 reads YYEKEE. The V and J ends are trimmed by 0 bases and 4 bases, leaving 14 bases between them.

This receptor chain uses TRBV5-5 and TRBJ2-1; the D region possibly corresponds to TRBD1 (5 bases align). Sequences were obtained from memory CD4+ T cells from blood. The sequence came from a female donor in good health, serving as a healthy control. CDR3 loop: CASSLVIDSGYNEQFF. At the DNA level, the sequence is TGTGCCAGCAGCTTGGTAATAGACAGTGGGTACAATGAGCAGTTCTTC.